The rows below give T cell receptor beta chains drawn from one sample of a study of radiotherapy plus CTLA-4 blockade in lung cancer. Only in-frame clones appear in the TCRdb table, and some are missing; sequencing was by immunoSEQ multiplex PCR. The sample includes some 80,000 clones, about four fifths of them seen just once. Here the sequenced sample was peripheral blood, taken from a patient treated with radiotherapy plus ipilimumab. The receptors shown here come from a human donor with non-small cell lung cancer whose response to radiotherapy plus ipilimumab could not be evaluated. Some clones in this sample may be carry-over from other donors' samples. Both conserved end residues are trimmed from each CDR3. A D gene is named only where the DNA matches it firmly.

CDR3aa	d_gene	v_gene
ASSQSLTETYGYT	.	TRBV4-2
ASSVQGRGTDTQY	.	TRBV9
ASSLAGLAGENEQF	TRBD2	TRBV7-7
ASGLAGHSTDTQY	TRBD2	TRBV11-2
ASSYGTELGHYEQY	TRBD1	TRBV28
ASIPRGTGSQEQY	TRBD1	TRBV10-2
ASSMRVGYT	.	TRBV19
ASSLGTGYGYT	TRBD1	TRBV27
ASSRRGGNYNEQF	.	TRBV19
ASSFRGSPLH	.	TRBV28
ASSPDRYTGELF	.	TRBV7-9
ASSLVSGGASETQY	TRBD2	TRBV5-1
ASSRDSDQPQH	TRBD1	TRBV4-2
ASSSPGVVNIQY	.	TRBV28
ASSPRGQSSYEQY	.	TRBV5-5
ASSQRERGEQY	.	TRBV5-4
ASSWTENTEAF	.	TRBV5-1
ASTIKGGENNSPLH	TRBD1	TRBV6-4
ASSRSLTTGGKGYEQY	TRBD1	TRBV7-2
ASSRGGEVSPLH	.	TRBV28
ASSHLRGAGELF	.	TRBV27
AWEGNERVWATDTQY	.	TRBV30
ASRQNYGYT	.	TRBV2
ASSFTYEQY	.	TRBV28
ASSLVANQAHEQY	.	TRBV6-1
ASSLVQNSNQPQH	.	TRBV7-2
ASSLDASGGTYEQY	TRBD2	TRBV7-2
ASSEIGTKNTEAF	.	TRBV5-1
ASSLAGGVYNEQF	.	TRBV5-1
ASSQDAGATAGNTIY	.	TRBV4-2
ASSLRGTGFHEQY	TRBD1	TRBV7-3
ASSPGQGNEKLF	TRBD1	TRBV5-1
ASTPGQGPKY	.	TRBV6-5
AWSVQGRNYGYT	.	TRBV30
ASSPGDGQFYNQPQH	.	TRBV27
SVYLPAGGTDTQY	TRBD2	TRBV29-1
ASSADRGIREKLF	TRBD1	TRBV27
ASSRASEAF	.	TRBV19
AISAVDYTEAF	.	TRBV10-3
ATIRGDNEAF	TRBD1	TRBV28
ASSLFYGNQPQH	.	TRBV27
ASSPLRPTFGNTIY	.	TRBV28
ASSIRSSGWNPVSYGYT	.	TRBV19
ASSHAGLSDTQY	TRBD2	TRBV7-8
ASSLSGTVHNEQF	TRBD1	TRBV6-5
ASSMRQPGRDYGYT	.	TRBV19
ASSPGQMGNEQF	TRBD1	TRBV28
ASSPGVIRTEAF	.	TRBV7-2
ASSQGQGAKGYT	TRBD1	TRBV5-1
SVGGLAEFSYNEQF	TRBD2	TRBV29-1
ASSLNRGLTNYGYT	TRBD1	TRBV7-2
ASSLLSRAHGYT	.	TRBV28
ASSLASNQPQH	.	TRBV28